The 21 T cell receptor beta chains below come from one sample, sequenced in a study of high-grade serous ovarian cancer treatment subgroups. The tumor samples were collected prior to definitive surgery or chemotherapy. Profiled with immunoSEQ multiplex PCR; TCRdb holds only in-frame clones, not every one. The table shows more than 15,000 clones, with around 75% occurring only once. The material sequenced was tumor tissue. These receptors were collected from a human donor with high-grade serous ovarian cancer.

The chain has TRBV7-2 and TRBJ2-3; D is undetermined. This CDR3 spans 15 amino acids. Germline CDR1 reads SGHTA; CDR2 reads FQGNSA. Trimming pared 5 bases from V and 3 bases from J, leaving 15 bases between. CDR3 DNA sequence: TGTGCCAGCAGCACCAGACCCCAGGTTACAGATACGCAGTATTTT. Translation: CASSTRPQVTDTQYF.

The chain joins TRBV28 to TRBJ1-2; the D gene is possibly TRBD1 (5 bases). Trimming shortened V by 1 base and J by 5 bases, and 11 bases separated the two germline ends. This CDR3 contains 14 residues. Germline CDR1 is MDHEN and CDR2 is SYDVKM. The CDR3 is CASSLLRGGYGYTF. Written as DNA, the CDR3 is TGTGCCAGCAGTTTATTAAGGGGAGGGTATGGCTACACCTTC.

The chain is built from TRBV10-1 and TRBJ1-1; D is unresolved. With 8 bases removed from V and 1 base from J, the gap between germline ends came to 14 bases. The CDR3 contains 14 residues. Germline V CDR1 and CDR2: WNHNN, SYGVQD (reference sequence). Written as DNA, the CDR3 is TGCGCCAGCTCCAAGAATCACAGGAACACTGAAGCTTTCTTT. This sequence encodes CASSKNHRNTEAFF.

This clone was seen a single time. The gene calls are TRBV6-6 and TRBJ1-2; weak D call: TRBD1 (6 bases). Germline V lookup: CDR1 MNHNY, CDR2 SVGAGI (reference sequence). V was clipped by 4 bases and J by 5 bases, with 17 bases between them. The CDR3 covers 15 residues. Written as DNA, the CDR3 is TGTGCCAGCAGTTCGACAGGTGAAGAACTTTATGGCTACACCTTC. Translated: CASSSTGEELYGYTF.

The CDR3 loop reads CASSARDRTSYEQYF. The CDR3 DNA reads as TGTGCCAGCAGTGCCCGGGACAGGACGTCCTACGAGCAGTACTTC. The chain carries TRBV2 and TRBJ2-7; TRBD1 aligns across 8 bases. The CDR3 length is 15 residues. V shed 4 bases and J 1 base; nucleotides not matched to a gene: 6. Germline V gene sequence: CDR1 SNHLY, CDR2 FYNNEI.

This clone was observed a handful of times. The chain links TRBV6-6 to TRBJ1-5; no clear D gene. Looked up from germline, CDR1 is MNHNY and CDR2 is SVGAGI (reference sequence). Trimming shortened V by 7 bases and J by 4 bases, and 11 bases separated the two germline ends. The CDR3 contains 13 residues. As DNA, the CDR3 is TGTGCCAGCAAGGAGACTCCAAATCAGCCCCAGCATTTT. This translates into CASKETPNQPQHF.

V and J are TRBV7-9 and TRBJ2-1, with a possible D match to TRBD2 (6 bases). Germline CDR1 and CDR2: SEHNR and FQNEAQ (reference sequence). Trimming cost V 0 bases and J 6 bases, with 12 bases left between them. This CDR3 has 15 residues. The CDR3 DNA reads TGTGCCAGCAGCTTAGCACGGACTAATGGCAATGAGCAGTTCTTC. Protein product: CASSLARTNGNEQFF.

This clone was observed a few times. This chain's CDR3 is CASSVVTGWKGNQPQHF. The DNA of the CDR3 is TGTGCCAGCAGCGTAGTGACAGGGTGGAAAGGAAATCAGCCCCAGCATTTT. The chain is built from TRBV9 and TRBJ1-5, with 7 bases matching TRBD1. The J segment lost 4 bases and the V segment lost 0 bases, leaving 10 bases of the junction unmatched. CDR3 length: 17 residues. Germline assignment: CDR1 SGDLS and CDR2 YYNGEE.

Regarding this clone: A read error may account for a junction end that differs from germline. In DNA, the CDR3 is TGTGCCAGCACTGAAATGGGACTAGCTGGCACAGATACGCAGTATTTT. Its translation is CASTEMGLAGTDTQYF. This chain links TRBV2 with TRBJ2-3; TRBD2 matches at 9 bases. Germline V gene sequence: CDR1 SNHLY, CDR2 FYNNEI. The CDR3 covers 16 residues.

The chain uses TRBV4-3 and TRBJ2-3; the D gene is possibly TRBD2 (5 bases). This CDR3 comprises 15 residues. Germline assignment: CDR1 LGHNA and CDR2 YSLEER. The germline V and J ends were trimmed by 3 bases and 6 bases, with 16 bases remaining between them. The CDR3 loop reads CASSHEYGESDTQYF. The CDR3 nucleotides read TGCGCCAGCAGCCACGAGTACGGGGAATCGGATACGCAGTATTTT.

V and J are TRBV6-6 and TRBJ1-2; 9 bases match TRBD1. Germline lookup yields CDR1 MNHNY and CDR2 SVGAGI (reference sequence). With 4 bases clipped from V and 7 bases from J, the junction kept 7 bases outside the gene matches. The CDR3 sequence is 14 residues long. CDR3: CASSSTGQGTGYTF. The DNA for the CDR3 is TGTGCCAGCAGTTCCACTGGACAGGGGACTGGCTACACCTTC.

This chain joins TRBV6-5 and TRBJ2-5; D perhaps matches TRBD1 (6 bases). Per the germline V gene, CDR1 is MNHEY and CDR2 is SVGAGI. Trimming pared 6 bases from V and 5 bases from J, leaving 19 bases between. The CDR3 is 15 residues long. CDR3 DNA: TGTGCCAGCAGCCTAGGACAGTCGTTATCGGAGACCCAGTACTTC. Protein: CASSLGQSLSETQYF.

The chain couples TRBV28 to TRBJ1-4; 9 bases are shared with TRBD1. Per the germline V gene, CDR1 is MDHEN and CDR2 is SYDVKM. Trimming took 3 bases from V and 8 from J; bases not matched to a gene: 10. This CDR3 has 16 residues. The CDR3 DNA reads TGTGCCAGCAGTTTCCCTAGACAGGGGGGGGAGGAAAAACTGTTTTTT. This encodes CASSFPRQGGEEKLFF. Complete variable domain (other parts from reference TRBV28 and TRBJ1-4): DVKVTQSSRYLVKRTGEKVFLECVQDMDHENMFWYRQDPGLGLRLIYFSYDVKMKEKGDIPEGYSVSREKKERFSLILESASTNQTSMYLCASSFPRQGGEEKLFFGSGTQLSVL.

The CDR3 DNA reads as TGTGCCAGCAGCTTAGCAGGGTTTGGCTACACCTTC. Encoded protein: CASSLAGFGYTF. The chain employs TRBV11-2 and TRBJ1-2, with D possibly TRBD1 on 5 matching bases. CDR3 length: 12 amino acids. Germline-derived CDR1 and CDR2 are SGHAT and FQNNGV. The V gene lost 1 base and the J gene lost 7 bases, with 7 bases spanning the gap.

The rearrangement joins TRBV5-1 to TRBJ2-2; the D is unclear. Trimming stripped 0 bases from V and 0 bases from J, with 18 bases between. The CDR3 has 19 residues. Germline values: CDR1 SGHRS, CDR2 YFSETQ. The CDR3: CASSLGWWRTSSNTGELFF. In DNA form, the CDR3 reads TGCGCCAGCAGCTTGGGGTGGTGGCGGACCAGCTCGAACACCGGGGAGCTGTTTTTT.

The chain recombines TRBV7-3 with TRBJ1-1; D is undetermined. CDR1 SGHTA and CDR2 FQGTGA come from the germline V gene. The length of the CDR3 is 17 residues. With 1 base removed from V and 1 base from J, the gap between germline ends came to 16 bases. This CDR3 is CASSLIGGDVQNTEAFF. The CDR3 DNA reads TGTGCCAGCAGCTTAATAGGTGGTGACGTTCAGAACACTGAAGCTTTCTTT.

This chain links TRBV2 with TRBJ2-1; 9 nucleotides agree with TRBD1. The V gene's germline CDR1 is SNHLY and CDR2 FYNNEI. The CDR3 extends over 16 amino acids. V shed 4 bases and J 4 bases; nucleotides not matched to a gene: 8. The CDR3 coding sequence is TGTGCCAGCAGTGTCTCACAGGGGGCGAATTACAATGAGCAGTTCTTC. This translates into CASSVSQGANYNEQFF.

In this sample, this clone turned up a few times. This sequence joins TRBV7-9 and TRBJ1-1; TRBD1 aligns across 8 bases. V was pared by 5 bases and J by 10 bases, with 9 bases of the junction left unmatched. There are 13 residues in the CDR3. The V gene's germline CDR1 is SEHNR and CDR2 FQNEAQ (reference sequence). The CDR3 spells CASSLGQGAGAFF. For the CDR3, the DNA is TGTGCCAGCAGCCTTGGACAGGGCGCGGGAGCTTTCTTT.

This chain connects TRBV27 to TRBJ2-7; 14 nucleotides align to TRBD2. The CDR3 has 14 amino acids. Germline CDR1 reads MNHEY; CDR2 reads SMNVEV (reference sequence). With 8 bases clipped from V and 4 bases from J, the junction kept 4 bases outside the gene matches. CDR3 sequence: CASGLAGGGYEQYF. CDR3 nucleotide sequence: TGTGCCAGCGGACTAGCGGGAGGAGGGTACGAGCAGTACTTC.

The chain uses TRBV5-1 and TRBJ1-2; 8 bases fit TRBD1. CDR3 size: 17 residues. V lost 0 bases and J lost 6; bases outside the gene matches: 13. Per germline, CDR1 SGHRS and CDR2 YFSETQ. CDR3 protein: CASSLAGGNWGADGYTF. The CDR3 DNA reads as TGCGCCAGCAGCTTGGCAGGGGGCAATTGGGGGGCCGATGGCTACACCTTC.

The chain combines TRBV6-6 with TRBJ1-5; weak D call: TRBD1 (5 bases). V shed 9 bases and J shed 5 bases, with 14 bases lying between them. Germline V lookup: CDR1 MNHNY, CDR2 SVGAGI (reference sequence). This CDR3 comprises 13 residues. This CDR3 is CASQGVNHQPQHF. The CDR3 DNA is TGTGCCAGTCAGGGAGTGAACCATCAGCCCCAGCATTTT.